Listed here are 27 T cell receptor beta chains from one sample, sequenced in a study of post-analysis software for immune sequencing data. The study, taken as a whole, reports: Higher frequency in patients than in controls was seen for five TRBV segments, with TRBV5-6, TRBV5-1 and TRBV20-1 among them.

No antigens are known for them. Prepared libraries of TCR beta cDNA carried unique molecular identifiers. In TCRdb, the PCR reads were re-called with MiXCR into one record per CDR3 protein. The sample consists of over 250,000 distinct CDR3 sequences, 35% to 40% of them appearing once. The sequencing sample was made of blood. These receptor sequences come from a girl aged 5-17 years with multiple sclerosis.

This clonotype was counted a few times. The chain links TRBV4-1 to TRBJ1-1; the match to TRBD1 covers 8 bases. CDR1 MGHRA and CDR2 YSYEKL come from the germline V gene. CDR3 length: 15 residues. Unmatched junction bases numbered 7, after V lost 3 bases and J lost 4 bases. The CDR3 DNA follows: TGCGCCAGCAGCCAGGCAGGGGGCGCCGGCACTGAAGCTTTCTTT. It codes for CASSQAGGAGTEAFF.

The table lists this clonotype with a few counts. The rearrangement links TRBV25-1 to TRBJ2-2, with TRBD2 matching over 8 bases. CDR3 length: 17 amino acids. With V trimmed by 2 bases and J by 5 bases, 10 bases remained unmatched. Germline CDR1 is MGHDK and CDR2 is SYGVNS. CDR3 DNA: TGTGCCAGCAGTGAAACTACGGGGGGGGTTGAAACCGGGGAGCTGTTTTTT. As protein: CASSETTGGVETGELFF.

Notes on this clonotype: Being one base from a much bigger clone, this may be a read error. This chain joins TRBV3-1 and TRBJ2-3; a weak D match, TRBD1 (6 bases). The CDR3 runs 15 residues. Germline V gene lookup returns CDR1 LGHDT and CDR2 YNNKEL (reference sequence). The CDR3 protein is CASSQRGQHTDTQCF. The CDR3 bases are TGTGCCAGCAGCCAAAGAGGACAGCACACAGATACGCAGTGTTTT.

The chain uses TRBV29-1 and TRBJ2-1, with a tentative D call TRBD1 (5 bases). Germline CDR1 SQVTM, CDR2 ANQGSEA. Trimming left V 4 bases short and J 3 bases short, with 16 bases between. This CDR3 has 15 amino acids. This CDR3 reads CSVVLDTPYYNEQFF. In DNA form, the CDR3 reads TGCAGCGTTGTTTTGGACACACCATACTACAATGAGCAGTTCTTC.

The sample holds one count of this clonotype. The chain is built from TRBV12-3 or TRBV12-4 and TRBJ2-5, with a possible D match to TRBD2 (5 bases). The CDR3 is 14 residues long. V lost 5 bases and J 3 bases, leaving 13 bases between the germline ends. The CDR3 DNA reads TGTGCCAGCAGTCTTTTGCGGGCGGAAGAGACCCAGTACTTC. It is translated as CASSLLRAEETQYF.

This clonotype was detected only a few times. This chain's CDR3 is CASSLSGGGSNQPQHF. CDR3 DNA: TGTGCCAGCTCACTCTCCGGGGGGGGTAGCAATCAGCCCCAGCATTTT. V usage is TRBV18 and J usage is TRBJ1-5; tentative D call: TRBD1 (5 bases). With 4 bases removed from V and 0 bases from J, the gap between germline ends came to 13 bases. This CDR3 has 16 amino acids. CDR1 KGHSH and CDR2 LQKENI come from the germline V gene.

A word on this clonotype: Being one base from a much bigger clone, this may be a read error. This chain joins TRBV28 and TRBJ2-1; 11 bases fit TRBD2. In germline, CDR1 is MDHEN, CDR2 SYDVKM. This CDR3 is built from 16 residues. The J segment lost 6 bases and the V segment lost 6 bases, leaving 10 bases of the junction unmatched. The CDR3 DNA follows: TGTGCCAGCAGCCCCGAGGCTAGCGGGGGGTTCAATGAGCAGTTCTTC. It specifies CASSPEASGGFNEQFF.

In this sample, this clonotype turned up many times. The chain employs TRBV27 and TRBJ1-5; 10 bases line up with TRBD1. In germline, CDR1 is MNHEY, CDR2 SMNVEV (reference sequence). After removal of 2 bases from V and 4 bases from J, the junction contained 8 bases not matched to a gene. This CDR3 comprises 17 residues. The CDR3, as DNA: TGTGCCAGCAGTTTAAATTACGGGACAGGGGTTAATCAGCCCCAGCATTTT. The encoded protein is CASSLNYGTGVNQPQHF.

This clonotype was recorded at least ten times. The chain is built from TRBV7-9 and TRBJ2-1; 13 nucleotides align to TRBD2. There are 16 residues in the CDR3. The V gene end was trimmed by 5 bases and the J gene end by 9 bases; junction bases not matched to a gene: 10. The germline gives CDR1 SEHNR, CDR2 FQNEAQ (reference sequence). The CDR3 reads CASSQILGTSGTEQFF. CDR3 DNA: TGTGCCAGCAGCCAGATCCTCGGGACTAGCGGGACTGAGCAGTTCTTC.

This clonotype was seen many times. This chain links TRBV12-3 or TRBV12-4 with TRBJ2-4; D remains unclear. The CDR3 consists of 14 residues. V lost 0 bases and J lost 0, with 3 bases in between. The CDR3 loop is CASSLALAKNIQYF. In nucleotides, the CDR3 is TGTGCCAGCAGTTTAGCTCTAGCCAAAAACATTCAGTACTTC.

This clonotype was seen at least ten times. V usage is TRBV3-1 and J usage is TRBJ2-7; TRBD2 matches at 7 bases. J was trimmed by 6 bases and V by 3 bases; bases with no gene match: 5. There are 13 residues in the CDR3. Germline V gene data show CDR1 as LGHDT and CDR2 as YNNKEL (reference sequence). This chain's CDR3 is CASSHTPGGEQYF. As DNA, the CDR3 is TGTGCCAGCAGCCATACTCCGGGGGGCGAGCAGTACTTC.

This clonotype was observed once. A read error is likely, as this CDR3 ends without the conserved phenylalanine or tryptophan. The chain has TRBV28 and TRBJ1-5, with 7 bases fitting TRBD1. This CDR3 is 15 amino acids long. Germline lookup yields CDR1 MDHEN and CDR2 SYDVKM. V was pared by 6 bases and J by 0 bases, with 5 bases of the junction left unmatched. Written as DNA, the CDR3 is TGTGCCAGCAGCGACTACAGGGGTAGCAATCAGCCCCAGCATGTT. Its translation is CASSDYRGSNQPQHV.

The chain's CDR3 is CASSQETANTEAFF. Written as DNA, the CDR3 is TGTGCCAGCAGCCAAGAGACAGCTAACACTGAAGCTTTCTTT. V gene TRBV3-1 combines with J gene TRBJ1-1; weak D call: TRBD1 (5 bases). CDR3 length: 14 residues. Trimming shortened V by 0 bases and J by 2 bases, and 7 bases separated the two germline ends. Germline V lookup: CDR1 LGHDT, CDR2 YNNKEL (reference sequence).

This clonotype came up once. This chain connects TRBV27 to TRBJ2-1, with unresolved D. This CDR3 has 15 residues. Deletions cut 2 bases from V and 6 bases from J, with 14 bases between. Germline values: CDR1 MNHEY, CDR2 SMNVEV (reference sequence). The CDR3 region has the DNA TGTGCCAGCAGTTTACCGAGAACCCCCCGCAATGAGCAGTTCTTC. As protein: CASSLPRTPRNEQFF.

This clonotype has just a few counts. The gene calls are TRBV7-8 and TRBJ2-2, with 11 positions matching TRBD2. Losses at the gene ends were 5 bases for V and 9 bases for J; bases not matched to a gene: 11. The CDR3 is 16 amino acids. The V gene's germline CDR1 is SGHVS and CDR2 FQNEAQ. CDR3 DNA sequence: TGTGCCAGCAGCGCACTAGCGGGGGCCCGGTTCAGGGAGCTGTTTTTT. It codes for CASSALAGARFRELFF.

The chain recombines TRBV5-1 with TRBJ2-2; D remains unclear. CDR1 SGHRS and CDR2 YFSETQ come from the germline V gene. The CDR3 extends over 14 amino acids. Trimming stripped 1 base from V and 0 bases from J, with 4 bases between. This chain's CDR3 is CASSLNSNTGELFF. In nucleotides, the CDR3 is TGCGCCAGCAGCTTGAACTCGAACACCGGGGAGCTGTTTTTT.

This clonotype was seen only once. The junction differs from germline at one of its ends, possibly a read error. This sequence joins TRBV7-9 and TRBJ2-1; TRBD2 aligns across 7 bases. This CDR3 spans 16 amino acids. Germline V gene sequence: CDR1 SEHNR, CDR2 FQNEAQ (reference sequence). This CDR3 is CASSFAAAGAMNEQFF. CDR3 coding DNA: TGTGCTAGCAGCTTTGCTGCGGCGGGAGCGATGAATGAGCAGTTCTTC.

This clonotype was recorded many times. The J gene is TRBJ2-3, the V gene TRBV5-5, with D perhaps matching TRBD2 (6 bases). CDR3 length: 15 residues. Germline CDR1 is SGHKS and CDR2 is YYEKEE (reference sequence). V lost 4 bases, J lost 2 bases, and 14 bases lay in between. The CDR3 DNA sequence: TGTGCCAGCAGCGCGGGACCTTTCGCCACAGATACGCAGTATTTT. It yields the protein CASSAGPFATDTQYF.

Concerning this clonotype: This clone may be a read error of a much larger clone one base away. The chain has TRBV5-1 and TRBJ2-1, with 8 bases identical to TRBD2. The DNA end lines up better with TRBJ2-7; the J call may be wrong. CDR1 is SGHRS, CDR2 YFSETQ, per germline. This CDR3 contains 16 residues. The CDR3 region is CASSLNLAGPYNEQYF. CDR3 in DNA: TGCGCCAGCAGCTTGAACCTAGCGGGCCCCTACAATGAGCAGTACTTC.

This clonotype was found a few times. One base away lies a much larger clone, so this may be a sequencing read error. The rearrangement joins TRBV20-1 to TRBJ2-3; 11 bases agree with TRBD2. The CDR3 loop spans 14 amino acids. V lost 3 bases to trimming and J lost 9 bases; unmatched junction nucleotides: 8. Germline CDR1 DFQATT, CDR2 SNEGSKA (reference sequence). The CDR3 DNA follows: TGCAGTGCTAGGGCTAGCGGGGGGCCCCGGACGCAGTATTTT. This translates into CSARASGGPRTQYF.

As DNA, the CDR3 is TGTGCCAGCAGTCTCCAGACAGGGGCCGAGCAGTACTTC. Amino acid sequence: CASSLQTGAEQYF. The J gene is TRBJ2-7, the V gene TRBV12-3 or TRBV12-4, with 8 bases that match TRBD1. Unmatched junction bases numbered 6, after V lost 5 bases and J lost 6 bases. CDR3 length: 13 residues.

A few counts support this clonotype. The chain carries TRBV11-2 and TRBJ1-6; possible D gene TRBD1, 6 bases. Between the trimmed V and J ends, which lost 3 bases and 6 bases, there was a span of 15 bases. This CDR3 region has 16 residues. Germline CDR1 and CDR2: SGHAT and FQNNGV. The DNA of the CDR3 is TGTGCCAGCAGCTTGGGGCGGGGGGGGCCTAATTCACCCCTCCACTTT. This codes for CASSLGRGGPNSPLHF.

J is TRBJ2-5 and V is TRBV5-4; D is tentatively TRBD1 or TRBD2 (5 bases each). The CDR3 consists of 14 residues. Between the trimmed V and J ends, which lost 2 bases and 4 bases, there was a span of 12 bases. Germline assignment: CDR1 SGHNT and CDR2 YYREEE (reference sequence). This chain's CDR3 is CASSLSGRVETQYF. The CDR3 DNA is TGTGCCAGCAGCTTATCAGGGCGGGTAGAGACCCAGTACTTC.

This clonotype was observed many times. At one of its ends the junction is not consistent with the germline gene, which may arise from a read error. The chain combines TRBV3-1 with TRBJ2-5, with 9 bases fitting TRBD2. Germline V gene data show CDR1 as LGHDT and CDR2 as YNNKEL (reference sequence). This CDR3 comprises 15 residues. Here the CDR3 reads CARSTMSAGGETQYF. The CDR3 region has the DNA TGTGCCCGCAGCACAATGTCAGCGGGGGGAGAGACCCAGTACTTC.

As for this clonotype: This may stem from a read error, because a much larger clone lies one nucleotide away. The V gene is TRBV4-1, the J gene TRBJ2-5; 9 positions match TRBD2. CDR3 length equals 16 residues. The germline V gene has CDR1 MGHRA and CDR2 YSYEKL. The CDR3 DNA reads as TGCGCCAGCAGCCAAGTAGCCGGGACTAGCTTAGAGACCCTGTACTTC. Translating it yields CASSQVAGTSLETLYF.

V usage is TRBV5-5 and J usage is TRBJ2-2; the match to TRBD1 covers 8 bases. Germline CDR1 SGHKS, CDR2 YYEKEE (reference sequence). The CDR3 sequence is 15 residues long. V was clipped by 4 bases and J by 2 bases; unmatched bases: 4. CDR3 DNA sequence: TGTGCCAGCAGCAGGGGACAGGTTAACACCGGGGAGCTGTTTTTT. Its translation: CASSRGQVNTGELFF.

This clonotype was detected a few times. This chain links TRBV20-1 with TRBJ2-1; 10 nucleotides line up with TRBD1. The CDR3 is 15 amino acids. The V segment lost 6 bases and the J segment 8 bases; nucleotides outside the gene matches: 13. Germline CDR1 and CDR2: DFQATT and SNEGSKA (reference sequence). CDR3 region: CSAQPGQGRIDEQFF. In DNA form, the CDR3 reads TGCAGTGCGCAGCCGGGACAGGGGCGAATCGATGAGCAGTTCTTC.